This record looks at one T cell receptor beta chain sequence and its context. Its antigen is undetermined. The data are from a study of Ad26.COV2.S vaccination and SARS-CoV-2 variants. Study findings and constraints: Following vaccination, spike-specific CD8+ and CD4+ T cell responses reportedly exhibited substantial breadth.

The treatment here: around 19 received Ad26.COV2.S at low or high dose, single or two shots; roughly five received placebo; per-sample allocation not given. Material that was analyzed had been drawn on day 63 after the first vaccine or placebo injection. Sequenced by immunoSEQ multiplex PCR; TCRdb stores in-frame clones only, minus some. The table lists around 270,000 clones, about 83% of them singletons. V was clipped by 5 bases and J by 0 bases, with 19 bases between them. This CDR3 contains 17 residues. CDR1 is SGHVS, CDR2 FQNEAQ, per germline. This specimen was peripheral blood, taken in a trial of Ad26.COV2.S vaccine versus placebo. This sequence was found in a person between 18 and 65 years old who received the Ad26.COV2.S COVID-19 vaccine or a placebo. The chain has TRBV7-8 and TRBJ1-1, with a tentative D call TRBD1 (5 bases). The CDR3 region is CASSPTSGQTLNTEAFF. CDR3 DNA sequence: TGTGCCAGCAGCCCGACGTCAGGGCAGACTTTGAACACTGAAGCTTTCTTT.